Listed below are T cell receptor beta chains from one sample, sequenced in a study of blood T cell repertoires in COVID-19. Here immunoSEQ multiplex PCR was the method, and the copy in TCRdb shows in-frame clones only, minus some. The data hold 15,000 to 20,000 clones, with approximately 85% observed a single time. The sequencing input was peripheral blood. These receptors all come from a human donor with active COVID-19. The donor label of this sample is uncertain. The conserved cysteine and the conserved F or W are not part of the CDR3 here. The D gene is left open where the match is weak.

D gene	V gene	J gene	CDR3 protein
TRBD2	TRBV28	TRBJ2-2	ASSLPGTSNTGELF
.	TRBV9	TRBJ2-7	ASSLVEGAYEQY
.	TRBV6-5	TRBJ1-1	ASKTGGGTEAF
.	TRBV7-7	TRBJ2-5	ASSPLALATQETQY
.	TRBV18	TRBJ2-5	ASSPNSQETQY
.	TRBV2	TRBJ2-3	ASMAGNTQY
.	TRBV27	TRBJ1-3	ASSLRSGNTIY
TRBD2	TRBV7-3	TRBJ2-2	ASSLGDYNTGELF
TRBD2	TRBV11-3	TRBJ2-7	ASQLAGAYEQY
.	TRBV15	TRBJ1-5	ATSRVAQPQH
TRBD2	TRBV7-7	TRBJ2-7	ASSLGSGGSYEQY
TRBD2	TRBV6-1	TRBJ2-1	ASSVVSGRGYNEQF
TRBD2	TRBV4-2	TRBJ2-3	ASSLGTSGGSTDTQY
.	TRBV6-6	TRBJ2-7	ASTGDSPEQY
TRBD1	TRBV18	TRBJ1-1	ASRPTGLRAEAF
.	TRBV19	TRBJ1-2	ASSMYSPGVKGSGYT
TRBD1	TRBV18	TRBJ1-2	ASSPQRTGSNYGYT
.	TRBV2	TRBJ2-3	AGGTQRTDTQY
TRBD1	TRBV7-8	TRBJ2-7	ASSFLGQGTYEQY
.	TRBV2	TRBJ2-7	ASSESVDIEQY
TRBD2	TRBV7-7	TRBJ2-7	ASSLADGGAYEQY
.	TRBV19	TRBJ1-3	ASSITGLGNTIY
TRBD2	TRBV25-1	TRBJ2-1	ASSSSSGTPYNEQF
.	TRBV5-8	TRBJ1-3	ASSPRDGSSGNTIY
TRBD2	TRBV3-1/TRBV3-2	TRBJ2-5	ASSPRKKTSGAGETQY
.	TRBV21-1	TRBJ2-3	ASCGLRGRSRDTQY
TRBD2	TRBV3-1/TRBV3-2	TRBJ2-5	ASSSGLAGAQETQY
.	TRBV18	TRBJ1-5	ASRGIGNNQPQH
TRBD2	TRBV25-1	TRBJ2-3	ASSPGTSGRVDTQY